This T cell receptor beta chain originates from a study of control samples from healthy donors and cancer patients. There are 15 residues in the CDR3. Per the germline V gene, CDR1 is SGHAT and CDR2 is FQNNGV. The V and J ends lost 3 bases and 2 bases, in that order; junction bases with no gene match: 6. Data came from immunoSEQ multiplex PCR; TCRdb stores just in-frame clones and leaves some out. The data hold 130,000 to 150,000 clones, with approximately 93% observed a single time. Material for sequencing was blood. The TCR was taken from a man aged 18-30 years in good health. This chain connects TRBV11-2 to TRBJ1-2; TRBD1 agrees at 7 bases. CDR3 coding DNA: TGTGCCAGCAGCTTCCCGGGACAGATCAACTATGGCTACACCTTC. This sequence encodes CASSFPGQINYGYTF.